The T cell receptor beta chain under discussion was sequenced for a study of Ad26.COV2.S vaccination and SARS-CoV-2 variants. V was shortened by 2 bases and J by 10 bases, with 14 bases between the two germline ends. The CDR3 has 13 amino acids. Germline loops: CDR1 MNHNY, CDR2 SVGAGI (reference sequence). Method: immunoSEQ multiplex PCR; TCRdb's copy keeps in-frame clones and lacks some. This sample yields around 270,000 clones, of which around 88% are seen a single time; less than 3.5% belongs to the top ten. Treatment denoted: around 19 received Ad26.COV2.S at low or high dose, single or two shots; 5 received placebo; per-sample allocation not given. Sampling was done on day 63 after the first vaccine or placebo injection.

This specimen was peripheral blood, taken in a trial of Ad26.COV2.S vaccine versus placebo. The sequence was obtained from a person aged 18-65 years who received the Ad26.COV2.S COVID-19 vaccine or a placebo. The V and J genes are TRBV6-6 and TRBJ1-2, with a possible D match to TRBD1 (6 bases). The CDR3, as DNA: TGTGCCAGCAGTTACATAGAAAGACAGGACTACACCTTC. Translated, it gives CASSYIERQDYTF.